This is a list of T cell receptor beta chains from one sample in a study of T cells after posttransplantation cyclophosphamide. Assay used: immunoSEQ multiplex PCR; TCRdb lists only in-frame clones, some missing. Of about 6,500 clones listed, roughly four fifths were seen once; the top ten hold 25% to 30%. Specimen: CD8+ T cells sorted from PBMCs, collected roughly 190 weeks after allogeneic stem cell transplant with posttransplant cyclophosphamide. These receptors all come from a female patient aged 50-60 years who received an allogeneic stem cell transplant from a related donor, was CMV-positive, and had no GVHD. Some T cells may originate from the graft donor. The CDR3 runs from the conserved cysteine through the conserved F or W.

CDR3aa | j_gene | v_gene
CASSQVGRVYEQYF | TRBJ2-7 | TRBV14
CASSLNQGAQGYTF | TRBJ1-2 | TRBV5-4
CASSHSQRGNTIYF | TRBJ1-3 | TRBV14
CASSAGLGGGYEQYF | TRBJ2-7 | TRBV28
CASSPEAGGDLGAFF | TRBJ1-1 | TRBV11-2
CASSLGLGSGTSNEQYF | TRBJ2-7 | TRBV5-4
CASSLGAGTYEQYF | TRBJ2-7 | TRBV5-6
CASNAQGDYEQYF | TRBJ2-7 | TRBV6-4
CASSDGLGTDTQYF | TRBJ2-3 | TRBV6-5
CASSLGSGSSNQYF | TRBJ2-5 | TRBV27
CAIGTGDYEQYF | TRBJ2-7 | TRBV10-3
CASSETDTNTEAFF | TRBJ1-1 | TRBV5-6
CASSQVTVKNTEAFF | TRBJ1-1 | TRBV4-1
CASSLLPSGLGFNTEAFF | TRBJ1-1 | TRBV28
CASSYGGQGFYEQYF | TRBJ2-7 | TRBV6-5
CASSQGGGDYGYTF | TRBJ1-2 | TRBV4-1